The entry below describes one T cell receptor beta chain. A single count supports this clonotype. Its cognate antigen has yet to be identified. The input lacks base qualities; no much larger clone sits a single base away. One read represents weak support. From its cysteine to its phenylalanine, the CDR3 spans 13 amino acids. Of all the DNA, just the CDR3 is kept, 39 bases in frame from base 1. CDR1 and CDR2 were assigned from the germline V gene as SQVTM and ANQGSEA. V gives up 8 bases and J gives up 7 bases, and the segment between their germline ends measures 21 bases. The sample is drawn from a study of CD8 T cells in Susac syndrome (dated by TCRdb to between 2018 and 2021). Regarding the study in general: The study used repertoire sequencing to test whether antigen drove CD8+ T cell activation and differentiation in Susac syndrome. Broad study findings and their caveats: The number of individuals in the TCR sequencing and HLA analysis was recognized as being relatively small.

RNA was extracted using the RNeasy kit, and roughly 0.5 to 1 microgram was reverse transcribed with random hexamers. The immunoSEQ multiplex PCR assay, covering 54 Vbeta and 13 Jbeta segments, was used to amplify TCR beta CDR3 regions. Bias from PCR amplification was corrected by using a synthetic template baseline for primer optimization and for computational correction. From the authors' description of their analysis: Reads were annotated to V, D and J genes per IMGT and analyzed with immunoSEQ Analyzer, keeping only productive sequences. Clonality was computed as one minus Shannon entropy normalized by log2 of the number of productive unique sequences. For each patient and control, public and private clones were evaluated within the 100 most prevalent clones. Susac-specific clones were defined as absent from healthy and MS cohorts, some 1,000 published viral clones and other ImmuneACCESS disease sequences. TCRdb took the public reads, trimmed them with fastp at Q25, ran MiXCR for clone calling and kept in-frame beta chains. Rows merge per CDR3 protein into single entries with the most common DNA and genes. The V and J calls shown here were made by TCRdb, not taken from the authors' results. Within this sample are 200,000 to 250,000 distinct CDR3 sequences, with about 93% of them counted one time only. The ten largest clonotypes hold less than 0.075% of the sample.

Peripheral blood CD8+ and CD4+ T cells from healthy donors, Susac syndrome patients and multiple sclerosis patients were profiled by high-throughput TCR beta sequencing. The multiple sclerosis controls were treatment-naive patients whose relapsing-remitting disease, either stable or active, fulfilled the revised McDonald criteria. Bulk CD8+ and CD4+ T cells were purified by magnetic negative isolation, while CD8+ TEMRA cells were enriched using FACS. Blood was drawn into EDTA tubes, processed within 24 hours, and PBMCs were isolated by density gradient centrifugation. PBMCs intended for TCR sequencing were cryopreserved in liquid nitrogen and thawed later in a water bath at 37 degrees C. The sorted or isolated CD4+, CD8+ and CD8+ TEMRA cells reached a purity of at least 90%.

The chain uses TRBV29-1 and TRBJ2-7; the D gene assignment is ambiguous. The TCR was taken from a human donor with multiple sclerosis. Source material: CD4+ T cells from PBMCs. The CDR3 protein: CSTATGYYDEQYF. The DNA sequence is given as TGCAGCACCGCGACTGGGTACTACGATGAGCAGTACTTC.